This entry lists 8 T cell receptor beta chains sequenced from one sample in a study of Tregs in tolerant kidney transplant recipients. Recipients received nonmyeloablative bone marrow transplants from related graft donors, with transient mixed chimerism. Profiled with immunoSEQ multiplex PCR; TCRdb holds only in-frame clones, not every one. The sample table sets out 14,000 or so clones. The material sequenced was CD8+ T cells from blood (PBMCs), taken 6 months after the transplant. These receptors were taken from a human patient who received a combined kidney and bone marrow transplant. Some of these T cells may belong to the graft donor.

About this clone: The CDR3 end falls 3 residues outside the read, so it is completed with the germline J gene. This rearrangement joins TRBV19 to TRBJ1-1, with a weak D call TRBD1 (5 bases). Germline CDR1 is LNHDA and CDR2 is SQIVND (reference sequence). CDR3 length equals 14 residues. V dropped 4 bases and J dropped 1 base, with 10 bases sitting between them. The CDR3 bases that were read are TGTGCCAGTAGTAGGGGCCCAGGGAACACTGAA. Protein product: CASSRGPGNTE. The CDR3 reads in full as CASSRGPGNTEAFF.

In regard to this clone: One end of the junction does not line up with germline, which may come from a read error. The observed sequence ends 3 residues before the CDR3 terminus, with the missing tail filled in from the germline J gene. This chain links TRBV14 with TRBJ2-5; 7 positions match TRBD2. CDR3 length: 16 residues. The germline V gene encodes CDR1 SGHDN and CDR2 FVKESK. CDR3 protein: CVSSHEGLAVIETQYF. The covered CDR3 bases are TGTGTCAGCAGCCACGAGGGGCTAGCGGTAATAGAGACC.

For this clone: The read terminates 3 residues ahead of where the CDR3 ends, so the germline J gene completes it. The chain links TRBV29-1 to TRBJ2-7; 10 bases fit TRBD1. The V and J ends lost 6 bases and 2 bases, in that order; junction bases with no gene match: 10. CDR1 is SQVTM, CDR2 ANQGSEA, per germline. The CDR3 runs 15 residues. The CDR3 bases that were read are TGCAGCGTCACCCCCGGGACAGGGGACCCCTACGAG. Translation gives CSVTPGTGDPYE. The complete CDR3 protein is CSVTPGTGDPYEQYF.

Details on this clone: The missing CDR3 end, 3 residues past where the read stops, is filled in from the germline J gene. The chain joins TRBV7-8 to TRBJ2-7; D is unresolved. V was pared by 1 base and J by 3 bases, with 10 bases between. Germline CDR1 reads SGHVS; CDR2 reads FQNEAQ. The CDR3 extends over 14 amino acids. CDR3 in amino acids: CASSLGGYIYEQYF. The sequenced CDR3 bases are TGTGCCAGCAGCTTAGGAGGTTACATCTACGAG.

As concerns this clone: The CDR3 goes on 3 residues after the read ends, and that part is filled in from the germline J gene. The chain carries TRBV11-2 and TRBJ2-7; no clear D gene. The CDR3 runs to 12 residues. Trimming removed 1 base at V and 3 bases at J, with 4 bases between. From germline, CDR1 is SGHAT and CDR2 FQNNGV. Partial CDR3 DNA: TGTGCCAGCAGCTTAGCCCTCTACGAG. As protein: CASSLALYE. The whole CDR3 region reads CASSLALYEQYF. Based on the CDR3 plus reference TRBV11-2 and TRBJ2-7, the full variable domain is EAGVAQSPRYKIIEKRQSVAFWCNPISGHATLYWYQQILGQGPKLLIQFQNNGVVDDSQLPKDRFSAERLKGVDSTLKIQPAKLEDSAVYLCASSLALYEQYFGPGTRLTVT.

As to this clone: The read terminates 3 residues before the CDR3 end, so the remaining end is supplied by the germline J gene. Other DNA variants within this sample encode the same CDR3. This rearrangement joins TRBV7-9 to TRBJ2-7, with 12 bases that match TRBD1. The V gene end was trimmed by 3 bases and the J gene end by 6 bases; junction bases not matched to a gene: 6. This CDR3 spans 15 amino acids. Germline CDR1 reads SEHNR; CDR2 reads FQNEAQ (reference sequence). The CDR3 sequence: CASSFSGQGAPEQYF. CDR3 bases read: TGTGCCAGCAGCTTCTCGGGACAGGGGGCGCCCGAG.

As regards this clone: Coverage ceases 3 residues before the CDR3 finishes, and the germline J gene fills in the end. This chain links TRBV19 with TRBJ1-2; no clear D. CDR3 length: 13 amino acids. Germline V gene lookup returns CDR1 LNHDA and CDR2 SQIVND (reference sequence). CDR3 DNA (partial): TGTGCCAGTAGTACCCCCCTAGGAGGCGAG. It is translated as CASSTPLGGE. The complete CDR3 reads CASSTPLGGEYTF. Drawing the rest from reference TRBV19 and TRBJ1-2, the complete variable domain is DGGITQSPKYLFRKEGQNVTLSCEQNLNHDAMYWYRQDPGQGLRLIYYSQIVNDFQKGDIAEGYSVSREKKESFPLTVTSAQKNPTAFYLCASSTPLGGEYTFGSGTRLTVV.

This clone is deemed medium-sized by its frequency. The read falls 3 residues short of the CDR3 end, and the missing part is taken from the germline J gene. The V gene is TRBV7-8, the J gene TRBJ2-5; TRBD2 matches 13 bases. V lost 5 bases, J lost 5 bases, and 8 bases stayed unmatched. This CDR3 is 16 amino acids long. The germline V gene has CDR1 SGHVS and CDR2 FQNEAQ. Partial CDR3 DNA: TGTGCCAGCAGCGCTCACGTGACTAGCGGGGGGGAGACC. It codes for CASSAHVTSGGET. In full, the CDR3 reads CASSAHVTSGGETQYF.